This paragraph reports one TCR beta chain. This specimen belongs to a study of OX40 agonist ivuxolimab in advanced cancers. CDR1 is MDHEN and CDR2 is SYDVKM in the germline V gene. V lost 3 bases and J lost 1, with 12 bases in between. This CDR3 is built from 15 residues. TCRdb's table, derived via immunoSEQ multiplex PCR, lists solely in-frame clones and lacks some. The repertoire holds tens of thousands of clones, with 70% to 90% as singletons. V and J are TRBV28 and TRBJ1-1; maybe TRBD1 (6 bases). This specimen was CD4+ or CD8+ T cells sorted from blood, taken in a trial of the OX40 agonist ivuxolimab. This receptor was identified in an adult with an advanced solid tumor such as melanoma, head and neck, liver or kidney cancer. In DNA form, the CDR3 reads TGTGCCAGCAGTTTGTATGGCAGGGGGAACACTGAAGCTTTCTTT. Amino acids: CASSLYGRGNTEAFF. Filled out from reference TRBV28 and TRBJ1-1, the complete variable domain reads DVKVTQSSRYLVKRTGEKVFLECVQDMDHENMFWYRQDPGLGLRLIYFSYDVKMKEKGDIPEGYSVSREKKERFSLILESASTNQTSMYLCASSLYGRGNTEAFFGQGTRLTVV.